One and the same sample provided the 23 T cell receptor beta chains below, sequenced in a study of T cell repertoires in cytomegalovirus infection (dated by TCRdb to between 2018 and 2021). The sequencing machine was an Illumina HiSeq 1500. Using fastp at Q25 and MiXCR, TCRdb reprocessed the public reads and kept productive beta chains. Here each entry gathers all rows of one CDR3 protein and keeps the most common genes and DNA. Here the sample has some 440,000 distinct CDR3 sequences; approximately 31% occur a single time. The ten largest clones capture 12% to 15% of the sample. The sample comprised PBMCs. The receptors derive from a human donor in good health (CMV status not recorded). Some clones in this sample may be carry-over from other donors' samples.

Here the CDR3 reads CASSSGGALYEQYF. The CDR3 nucleotides read TGTGCCAGCAGTTCCGGGGGGGCACTATACGAGCAGTACTTC. The chain carries TRBV6-1 and TRBJ2-7; 8 nucleotides align to TRBD2. The CDR3 has 14 residues. CDR1 and CDR2 (germline): MNHNS, SASEGT. The ends lost 5 bases at V and 4 bases at J; junction bases unmatched: 7.

This sequence joins TRBV5-6 and TRBJ2-5; 10 bases match TRBD2. V lost 2 bases to trimming and J lost 2 bases; unmatched junction nucleotides: 6. Germline CDR1 SGHDT, CDR2 YYEEEE. This CDR3 contains 16 residues. CDR3 loop: CASSFPSGGTQETQYF. CDR3 sequence (DNA): TGTGCCAGCAGCTTCCCTAGCGGGGGAACACAAGAGACCCAGTACTTC. The whole variable domain, remainder taken from reference TRBV5-6 and TRBJ2-5, is DAGVTQSPTHLIKTRGQQVTLRCSPKSGHDTVSWYQQALGQGPQFIFQYYEEEERQRGNFPDRFSGHQFPNYSSELNVNALLLGDSALYLCASSFPSGGTQETQYFGPGTRLLVL.

This chain joins TRBV24-1 and TRBJ2-2, with D unresolved. This CDR3 has 12 amino acids. V was cut by 9 bases and J by 3 bases, with 7 bases left in between. CDR1 and CDR2 (germline): KGHDR, SFDVKD. The CDR3 protein is CATDTYTGELFF. The CDR3 nucleotides are TGTGCCACCGATACCTACACCGGGGAGCTGTTTTTT.

Comments on this clonotype: Here the CDR3 omits its conserved ending phenylalanine or tryptophan, so a read error is the likely source. It is unclear where the CDR3 begins or ends on the DNA, so no DNA is shown, and the CDR3 is as TCRdb lists it. This chain connects TRBV5-1 to TRBJ2-1; TRBD2, the table's D call, lacks a check against the DNA. Per the germline V gene, CDR1 is SGHRS and CDR2 is YFSETQ. The CDR3 comprises 12 residues, both ends counted. The CDR3 protein is CASGTNGGEQVC.

This clonotype was counted only a few times. J is TRBJ1-4 and V is TRBV7-9; TRBD1 might be the D (5 bases). Trimming took off 1 base at V and 7 bases at J, with 7 bases between the two ends. The CDR3 extends over 13 amino acids. Germline assignment: CDR1 SEHNR and CDR2 FQNEAQ (reference sequence). In DNA form, the CDR3 reads TGTGCCAGCAGCTTAGGGGGGAGTGAAAAACTGTTTTTT. Translation: CASSLGGSEKLFF.

V is TRBV7-8 and J is TRBJ1-3; no reliable D call. The germline CDR1 and CDR2 sequences are SGHVS and FQNEAQ. V lost 1 base to trimming and J lost 5 bases, with 3 bases between them. The CDR3 runs to 12 residues. Written as DNA, the CDR3 is TGTGCCAGCAGCTTAGAAAGAAACACCATATATTTT. This translates into CASSLERNTIYF.

This clonotype was found a few times. The V gene is TRBV19, the J gene TRBJ2-1; 9 positions match TRBD2. The V gene's germline CDR1 is LNHDA and CDR2 SQIVND (reference sequence). With 3 bases clipped from V and 7 bases from J, the junction kept 10 bases outside the gene matches. The CDR3 covers 16 residues. The CDR3 is CASSIKSIAGANEQFF. The DNA for the CDR3 is TGTGCCAGTAGTATTAAGTCAATAGCGGGGGCAAATGAGCAGTTCTTC.

This clonotype turned up a few times. This chain connects TRBV6-6 to TRBJ1-2; TRBD1 might be the D (5 bases). Per the germline V gene, CDR1 is MNHNY and CDR2 is SVGAGI (reference sequence). Trimming removed 5 bases at V and 4 bases at J, with 14 bases between. The CDR3 covers 14 residues. CDR3 in amino acids: CASSDLGLIYGYTF. CDR3 in DNA: TGTGCCAGCAGTGACTTGGGGCTGATCTATGGCTACACCTTC.

This clonotype was seen only a few times. The V gene is TRBV18, the J gene TRBJ1-5; tentatively, D is TRBD1 (5 bases). CDR3 length: 15 residues. Germline V gene sequence: CDR1 KGHSH, CDR2 LQKENI. Trimming took 1 base from V and 2 from J, leaving 9 bases between them. The CDR3 protein is CASSPRQGGNQPQHF. The DNA of the CDR3 is TGTGCCAGCTCACCACGGCAGGGAGGCAATCAGCCCCAGCATTTT.

On this clonotype itself: The junction departs from germline at one end; a sequencing error may be responsible. The gene calls are TRBV19 and TRBJ2-3; TRBD1 might be the D (5 bases). The germline V gene has CDR1 LNHDA and CDR2 SQIVND (reference sequence). There are 13 residues in the CDR3. The CDR3 spells CASSSGALSTEYF. The CDR3 DNA sequence: TGTGCCAGTAGTTCTGGGGCTCTCAGTACGGAGTATTTT.

This clonotype was detected only a few times. The chain is built from TRBV7-2 and TRBJ1-1; D gene ambiguous. The CDR3 length is 13 residues. Germline CDR1 is SGHTA and CDR2 is FQGNSA. Between the trimmed V and J ends, which lost 3 bases and 7 bases, there was a span of 12 bases. DNA of the CDR3: TGTGCCAGCAGCTTTGGTGGGAACGTTGAAGCTTTCTTT. Its protein product is CASSFGGNVEAFF.

The rearrangement joins TRBV27 to TRBJ2-1, with 9 bases that match TRBD2. The V gene end was trimmed by 3 bases and the J gene end by 4 bases; junction bases not matched to a gene: 4. Germline values: CDR1 MNHEY, CDR2 SMNVEV (reference sequence). This CDR3 is 15 amino acids long. CDR3 sequence reads: CASSFGGGAYNEQFF. CDR3 in DNA: TGTGCCAGCAGTTTTGGCGGGGGGGCGTACAATGAGCAGTTCTTC.

There are a few counts of this clonotype. The V and J genes are TRBV7-2 and TRBJ2-1, with D perhaps TRBD2 (6 bases). Germline assignment: CDR1 SGHTA and CDR2 FQGNSA. The CDR3 contains 17 residues. V shed 7 bases and J shed 3 bases, with 22 bases lying between them. The CDR3 DNA reads as TGTGCCAGCACCCATGTCCGCGGGGCGCCGAACTACAATGAGCAGTTCTTC. It translates to CASTHVRGAPNYNEQFF.

This clonotype was seen only a few times. J is TRBJ1-2 and V is TRBV7-2; D is uncertain. The length of the CDR3 is 14 residues. V lost 1 base to trimming and J lost 0 bases, with 6 bases between them. Germline V gene data show CDR1 as SGHTA and CDR2 as FQGNSA. DNA of the CDR3: TGTGCCAGCAGCTTAGATGCCACTAACTATGGCTACACCTTC. Translating gives CASSLDATNYGYTF.

Ten or more counts support this clonotype. CDR3 coding DNA: TGTGCCAGCAGCTTATCGCCGGACAGGGGGCGAAAAACTGAAGCTTTCTTT. This translates into CASSLSPDRGRKTEAFF. The V call is TRBV7-2, the J call TRBJ1-1; 11 positions match TRBD1. This CDR3 spans 17 amino acids. In germline, CDR1 is SGHTA, CDR2 FQGNSA. Trimming removed 2 bases from V and 5 bases from J; junction bases left unmatched: 10.

The chain's CDR3 is CSVEGSVGGGEYEQYF. In DNA form, the CDR3 reads TGCAGCGTTGAAGGTTCCGTGGGAGGGGGCGAGTACGAGCAGTACTTC. The chain joins TRBV29-1 to TRBJ2-7, with D perhaps TRBD1 or TRBD2 (7 bases each). CDR1 and CDR2 (germline): SQVTM, ANQGSEA. V lost 1 base, J lost 4 bases, and 20 bases lay in between. The CDR3 covers 16 residues.

This clonotype was counted only a few times. The chain is built from TRBV11-2 and TRBJ2-1, with 8 positions matching TRBD1. Unmatched junction bases numbered 7, after V lost 6 bases and J lost 0 bases. This CDR3 is 16 amino acids long. CDR1 SGHAT and CDR2 FQNNGV come from the germline V gene. The CDR3 DNA sequence: TGTGCCAGCAGAGCAGGGGGCAAGAGCTCCTACAATGAGCAGTTCTTC. It specifies CASRAGGKSSYNEQFF.

This clonotype was found many times. This chain joins TRBV7-2 and TRBJ1-3; 11 positions match TRBD1. This CDR3 has 17 residues. V lost 3 bases to trimming and J lost 2 bases; unmatched junction nucleotides: 6. The germline V gene has CDR1 SGHTA and CDR2 FQGNSA. The CDR3 region has the DNA TGTGCCAGCAGCTTTCCCGGACAGGGGGCGACTGGAAACACCATATATTTT. This codes for CASSFPGQGATGNTIYF.

This clonotype has more than one count but fewer than ten. The J gene is TRBJ2-2, the V gene TRBV7-9; TRBD2 might be the D (6 bases). The CDR3 is 15 amino acids. The germline V gene encodes CDR1 SEHNR and CDR2 FQNEAQ (reference sequence). V shed 8 bases and J shed 5 bases, with 18 bases lying between them. CDR3 region: CASVGGAGLTGELFF. The CDR3 DNA reads as TGTGCCAGCGTCGGCGGGGCAGGGTTGACCGGGGAGCTGTTTTTT.

CDR3 in DNA: TGCAGTGCTAGACCCCCTGGGAAGACAATGAACACTGAAGCTTTCTTT. Translating it yields CSARPPGKTMNTEAFF. The chain has TRBV20-1 and TRBJ1-1; D ambiguous. The CDR3 runs to 16 residues. The V and J ends lost 2 bases and 0 bases respectively, with 16 bases between them. Germline assignment: CDR1 DFQATT and CDR2 SNEGSKA (reference sequence).

Only a few counts were recorded for this clonotype. The rearrangement joins TRBV10-2 to TRBJ1-6; tentative D call: TRBD1 (5 bases). This CDR3 comprises 15 residues. Trimming cost V 6 bases and J 4 bases, with 13 bases left between them. The V gene's germline CDR1 is WSHSY and CDR2 SAAADI. The CDR3 sequence is CASRRDSAYNSPLHF. For the CDR3, the DNA is TGCGCCAGCAGAAGGGACTCAGCATATAATTCACCCCTCCACTTT.

This sequence joins TRBV20-1 and TRBJ2-7; 8 nucleotides match TRBD2. V was pared by 3 bases and J by 5 bases, with 15 bases of the junction left unmatched. This CDR3 region has 16 residues. The germline CDR1 and CDR2 sequences are DFQATT and SNEGSKA (reference sequence). The CDR3 spells CSASSPGRGGVHEQYF. CDR3 in DNA: TGCAGTGCTAGCAGCCCCGGTCGGGGGGGGGTCCACGAGCAGTACTTC.

The CDR3 nucleotides are TGTGCCAGTAGTACTAGCGTAAGATTAAACACCGGGGAGCTGTTTTTT. Translation: CASSTSVRLNTGELFF. The chain carries TRBV19 and TRBJ2-2, with TRBD2 as a possible D gene (6 bases). The CDR3 runs 16 residues. Deletions cut 4 bases from V and 2 bases from J, with 14 bases between. Germline CDR1 reads LNHDA; CDR2 reads SQIVND (reference sequence).